The present T cell receptor (beta chain) was sequenced within a study of T cell responses to AZD1222 COVID-19 vaccine. TCRdb's table, derived via immunoSEQ multiplex PCR, lists solely in-frame clones and lacks some. The sample has fewer than 85,000 clones, around 90% seen once; the top ten hold around 4.8%. CDR1 SGHAT and CDR2 FQNNGV come from the germline V gene. The V gene end was trimmed by 1 base and the J gene end by 3 bases; junction bases not matched to a gene: 14. The CDR3 totals 19 residues. The TCR originated in an adult who received the MenACWY meningococcal vaccine as a control. The chain combines TRBV11-2 with TRBJ2-7, with 11 bases matching TRBD2. Sequencing was performed on peripheral blood, taken 28 days after the second dose of the MenACWY control vaccine. The CDR3 coding sequence is TGTGCCAGCAGCTTAGCAAAGGCTAATAGCGGGGGGGTCTTCTACGAGCAGTACTTC. It translates to CASSLAKANSGGVFYEQYF.